Listed below are T cell receptor beta chains from one sample, sequenced in a study of CD8+CD57+ T cells in acquired aplastic anemia. Using its own MiXCR run on the reads, TCRdb lists one record per CDR3 protein. The table lists 180,000 or so distinct CDR3 sequences, approximately 48% of them singletons. Sequenced material: sorted CD4+, CD8+, or CD8+CD57+ T cells (not recorded which) from PBMCs. Receptors were obtained from a human donor with aplastic anemia. The CDR3 runs from the conserved cysteine through the conserved F or W. A D gene is named only where the DNA matches it firmly. Expanded clones get a size class; other rows say once, few or many, or leave the size out.

>many|15|TRBJ2-6|NA|TRBV5-1
CASSRQSSGANVLTF
TGCGCCAGCAGCAGACAAAGCTCTGGGGCCAACGTCCTGACTTTC
>NA|14|TRBJ2-3|TRBD1|TRBV29-1
CSVDGTGGTDTQYF
TGCAGCGTTGATGGGACAGGGGGAACAGATACGCAGTATTTT
>NA|16|TRBJ1-3|TRBD1|TRBV15
CATSMDRESSGNTIYF
TGTGCCACCAGCATGGACAGGGAAAGCTCTGGAAACACCATATATTTT
>many|15|TRBJ2-1|TRBD2|TRBV5-1
CASSFPRTSNYEQFF
TGCGCCAGCAGCTTCCCGAGGACTAGTAACTATGAGCAGTTCTTC
>NA|16|TRBJ1-6|TRBD1|TRBV20-1
CSARVTGQRYNSPLHF
TGCAGTGCTAGAGTGACGGGACAGAGGTATAATTCACCCCTCCACTTT
>NA|12|TRBJ2-7|NA|TRBV29-1
CSVSQEAYEQYF
TGCAGCGTTTCACAGGAGGCCTACGAGCAGTACTTC
>NA|15|TRBJ2-1|TRBD2|TRBV29-1
CSVLRAGFSINEQFF
TGCAGCGTTCTCCGAGCGGGGTTTTCAATCAATGAGCAGTTCTTC
>NA|15|TRBJ1-2|NA|TRBV6-1
CASSDLGRGKSGYTF
TGTGCCAGCAGTGACCTCGGACGGGGGAAGTCTGGCTACACCTTC
>many|14|TRBJ1-1|NA|TRBV5-1
CASSLDVVNTEAFF
TGCGCCAGCAGCTTGGACGTGGTGAACACTGAAGCTTTCTTT
>NA|16|TRBJ2-3|TRBD2|TRBV29-1
CSVGWVSGGSTDTQYF
TGCAGCGTTGGTTGGGTTAGCGGGGGGAGCACAGATACGCAGTATTTT
>NA|12|TRBJ2-7|TRBD1|TRBV9
CARTGQNYEQYF
TGTGCCAGGACAGGGCAGAACTACGAGCAGTACTTC
>many|13|TRBJ2-7|NA|TRBV28
CATDGTPSYEQYF
TGTGCCACCGACGGGACACCCTCCTACGAGCAGTACTTC
>NA|16|TRBJ2-1|TRBD2|TRBV10-3
CAIKGTSGRSYNEQFF
TGTGCCATCAAAGGGACTAGCGGGAGGTCCTACAATGAGCAGTTCTTC
>few|14|TRBJ1-1|NA|TRBV3-1
CASSQGAGEGEAFF
TGTGCCAGCAGCCAAGGGGCTGGAGAGGGTGAAGCTTTCTTT
>NA|16|TRBJ2-1|TRBD2|TRBV11-2
CASSLALLAGDGEQFF
TGTGCCAGCAGCTTAGCTCTCCTAGCGGGAGACGGGGAGCAGTTCTTC
>NA|11|TRBJ2-1|TRBD1|TRBV24-1
CATSEQGVQFF
TGTGCCACCAGTGAACAGGGGGTACAGTTCTTC
>NA|13|TRBJ2-1|NA|TRBV7-9
CASSDRHYNEQFF
TGTGCCAGCAGCGACAGACACTACAATGAGCAGTTCTTC
>many|12|TRBJ2-7|NA|TRBV28
CASSPLPVEQYF
TGTGCCAGCAGTCCACTCCCCGTTGAGCAGTACTTC
>once|14|TRBJ2-3|TRBD1|TRBV20-1
CSARRQGASDTQYF
TGCAGTGCTAGAAGGCAGGGGGCGTCAGATACGCAGTATTTT
>few|14|TRBJ1-1|NA|TRBV10-1
CASSESQGYTEAFF
TGCGCCAGCAGTGAGTCCCAGGGGTACACTGAAGCTTTCTTT
>NA|15|TRBJ2-3|TRBD2|TRBV20-1
CSATFLAGGRETQYF
TGCAGTGCTACGTTCCTAGCGGGGGGGCGGGAGACGCAGTATTTT
>NA|15|TRBJ1-6|NA|TRBV11-2
CASSLTTGHNSPLHF
TGTGCCAGCAGCTTAACCACAGGGCATAATTCACCCCTCCACTTT
>few|15|TRBJ2-4|NA|TRBV5-1
CASSAGRLAKNIQYF
TGCGCCAGCAGTGCGGGGAGGCTAGCCAAAAACATTCAGTACTTC
>NA|15|TRBJ1-5|NA|TRBV15
CATSRTQASNQPQHF
TGTGCCACCAGCAGGACACAGGCCAGCAATCAGCCCCAGCATTTT
>NA|19|TRBJ2-7|TRBD2|TRBV11-2
CASSLNHASGGRRPYEQYF
TGTGCCAGCAGCTTAAATCACGCTAGCGGGGGGCGGCGCCCCTACGAGCAGTACTTC
>NA|14|TRBJ1-1|TRBD1|TRBV10-3
CAISGGTGPTEAFF
TGTGCCATCAGTGGTGGGACAGGGCCCACTGAAGCTTTCTTT